This TCR beta chain was identified in a study of blood T cell repertoires in COVID-19. Germline CDR1 SGHTA, CDR2 FQGNSA. This CDR3 is 17 amino acids long. Trimming removed 4 bases from V and 0 bases from J; junction bases left unmatched: 9. Produced via immunoSEQ multiplex PCR; TCRdb's table is partial and in-frame only. The sample has under 90,000 clones; around 79% are singletons. This sequence originates from a man aged 45-65 years with active or convalescent COVID-19. The V call is TRBV7-2, the J call TRBJ2-5; 9 bases map to TRBD2. Sequencing used peripheral blood. CDR3 residues: CASSSPSGATYQETQYF. Here the CDR3 DNA reads TGTGCCAGCAGCTCCCCTAGCGGGGCGACGTACCAAGAGACCCAGTACTTC.